These 12 T cell receptor beta chains share one sample of origin, sequenced in a study of tumour-infiltrating T cells in Burkitt lymphoma. Sequencing used immunoSEQ multiplex PCR; TCRdb keeps in-frame clones, though not all of them. The sample contains 4,500 to 6,000 clones, roughly a tenth of which appear only once. The specimen was tumor tissue. Every receptor here comes from a human donor with diffuse large B-cell lymphoma.

The chain uses TRBV4-1 and TRBJ1-5; D gene ambiguous. V was cut by 0 bases and J by 7 bases, with 13 bases left in between. The CDR3 sequence is 15 residues long. Germline V gene sequence: CDR1 MGHRA, CDR2 YSYEKL. CDR3 loop: CASSQDTEWAQPQHF. In DNA form, the CDR3 reads TGCGCCAGCAGCCAAGATACCGAGTGGGCGCAGCCCCAGCATTTT.

Within the sample, this clone is large. CDR3 amino acids: CASRFLQGQGYAFF. The CDR3 nucleotides are TGTGCCAGCAGGTTCCTCCAGGGACAGGGGTATGCTTTCTTT. This rearrangement joins TRBV6-5 to TRBJ1-1; 10 bases match TRBD1. V trimming: 6 bases; J trimming: 11 bases; junction bases outside the gene matches: 12. The CDR3 length is 14 residues. CDR1 is MNHEY and CDR2 is SVGAGI in the germline V gene.

The chain employs TRBV6-5 and TRBJ1-1; D ambiguous. The germline V gene encodes CDR1 MNHEY and CDR2 SVGAGI. The V end lost 8 bases, the J end lost 0 bases, and 13 bases lay between the germline ends. The CDR3 extends over 14 amino acids. CDR3 sequence: CASGRVRMNTEAFF. The CDR3 DNA follows: TGTGCCAGCGGCAGAGTAAGAATGAACACTGAAGCTTTCTTT.

This clone was counted only a few times. J is TRBJ2-1 and V is TRBV19; D is possibly TRBD1 (5 bases). There are 14 residues in the CDR3. Trimming shortened V by 7 bases and J by 7 bases, and 17 bases separated the two germline ends. CDR1 is LNHDA, CDR2 SQIVND, per germline (reference sequence). The CDR3 sequence: CASTRFAGPNEQFF. The CDR3 nucleotides read TGTGCCAGTACCAGATTTGCAGGGCCGAATGAGCAGTTCTTC.

In its sample, this clone was seen a few times. The V call is TRBV13, the J call TRBJ2-5, with TRBD2 matching over 12 bases. Trimming removed 3 bases from V and 2 bases from J; junction bases left unmatched: 7. From germline, CDR1 is PRHDT and CDR2 FYEKMQ (reference sequence). The CDR3 loop spans 17 amino acids. The CDR3: CASSLGRLAGGQETQYF. The CDR3 region has the DNA TGTGCCAGCAGCTTGGGCAGGCTAGCGGGGGGGCAAGAGACCCAGTACTTC.

J is TRBJ2-7 and V is TRBV6-1; perhaps D is TRBD1 or TRBD2 (5 bases each). Trimming stripped 6 bases from V and 3 bases from J, with 15 bases between. This CDR3 comprises 14 residues. Per the germline V gene, CDR1 is MNHNS and CDR2 is SASEGT. The CDR3 DNA is TGTGCCAGCAGCCGGGACCGCGAACTCTACGAGCAGTACTTC. Protein sequence: CASSRDRELYEQYF.

The chain joins TRBV6-5 to TRBJ1-1, with D possibly being TRBD1 (6 bases). The germline gives CDR1 MNHEY, CDR2 SVGAGI. V lost 0 bases and J lost 4, with 12 bases in between. This CDR3 is built from 15 residues. The CDR3 DNA is TGTGCCAGCAGTTACTCGGGGGCCATGGGCACTGAAGCTTTCTTT. Translated: CASSYSGAMGTEAFF.

This chain connects TRBV28 to TRBJ2-3; 8 positions agree with TRBD2. Germline-derived CDR1 and CDR2 are MDHEN and SYDVKM. The trim removed 2 bases at V and 6 bases at J, leaving 4 bases unmatched. The CDR3 sequence is 14 residues long. CDR3 DNA: TGTGCCAGCAGTTTAACGGGAGGGGGGGATACGCAGTATTTT. Translating it yields CASSLTGGGDTQYF.

This chain uses TRBV19 with TRBJ1-1, with D perhaps matching TRBD1 (5 bases). The CDR3 consists of 13 residues. Trimming left V 8 bases short and J 0 bases short, with 10 bases between. Germline CDR1 LNHDA, CDR2 SQIVND (reference sequence). In DNA form, the CDR3 reads TGTGCCAGTGGCATAGGGGTGAACACTGAAGCTTTCTTT. Translated, it gives CASGIGVNTEAFF.

This clone was observed a few times. This chain uses TRBV5-1 with TRBJ2-6; tentative D call: TRBD1 (6 bases). The CDR3 runs to 18 residues. V gave up 4 bases and J gave up 0 bases, with 17 bases separating them. Germline V lookup: CDR1 SGHRS, CDR2 YFSETQ. This CDR3 reads CASSPTGTGISGANVLTF. CDR3 bases: TGCGCCAGCAGCCCTACGGGTACAGGGATCTCTGGGGCCAACGTCCTGACTTTC. Using reference TRBV5-1 and TRBJ2-6 for the parts outside the CDR3, the full variable domain is KAGVTQTPRYLIKTRGQQVTLSCSPISGHRSVSWYQQTPGQGLQFLFEYFSETQRNKGNFPGRFSGRQFSNSRSEMNVSTLELGDSALYLCASSPTGTGISGANVLTFGAGSRLTVL.

This chain links TRBV5-1 with TRBJ1-6, with TRBD1 matching 7 bases. CDR1 and CDR2 (germline): SGHRS, YFSETQ. Unmatched junction bases numbered 1, after V lost 2 bases and J lost 5 bases. The CDR3 is 14 amino acids. Written as DNA, the CDR3 is TGCGCCAGCAGCTTCCAGGGGGATAATTCACCCCTCCACTTT. Amino acid sequence: CASSFQGDNSPLHF.

This clone has only a few counts. The chain couples TRBV5-4 to TRBJ2-5; D gene ambiguous. Germline CDR1 is SGHNT and CDR2 is YYREEE (reference sequence). V was clipped by 0 bases and J by 0 bases, with 9 bases between them. The CDR3 length is 15 residues. In DNA, the CDR3 is TGTGCCAGCAGCTTGGAAGCTGGGTACCAAGAGACCCAGTACTTC. Its protein product is CASSLEAGYQETQYF. The full variable domain, rest sourced from reference TRBV5-4 and TRBJ2-5, is ETGVTQSPTHLIKTRGQQVTLRCSSQSGHNTVSWYQQALGQGPQFIFQYYREEENGRGNFPPRFSGLQFPNYSSELNVNALELDDSALYLCASSLEAGYQETQYFGPGTRLLVL.